Shown below are 15 T cell receptor beta chains from a single sample sequenced in a study of OX40 agonist ivuxolimab in advanced cancers. Sequencing used immunoSEQ multiplex PCR; TCRdb keeps in-frame clones, though not all of them. The table lists over 95,000 clones, around 90% of them singletons. The sequenced sample was CD4+ or CD8+ T cells sorted from blood, obtained in a trial of the OX40 agonist ivuxolimab. All receptors derive from an adult with an advanced solid tumor such as melanoma, head and neck, liver or kidney cancer.

The chain is built from TRBV7-9 and TRBJ2-3, with 8 bases fitting TRBD1. CDR1 is SEHNR and CDR2 is FQNEAQ in the germline V gene (reference sequence). The CDR3 is made up of 17 amino acids. V was clipped by 1 base and J by 2 bases; unmatched bases: 8. Here the CDR3 DNA reads TGTGCCAGCAGCTTAGGGACAGGGTTCCCCCTCACAGATACGCAGTATTTT. This translates into CASSLGTGFPLTDTQYF. The full variable domain, completed using reference TRBV7-9 and TRBJ2-3, is DTGVSQNPRHKITKRGQNVTFRCDPISEHNRLYWYRQTLGQGPEFLTYFQNEAQLEKSRLLSDRFSAERPKGSFSTLEIQRTEQGDSAMYLCASSLGTGFPLTDTQYFGPGTRLTVL.

The rearrangement links TRBV19 to TRBJ1-5; D might be TRBD1 (6 bases). The germline gives CDR1 LNHDA, CDR2 SQIVND (reference sequence). Trimming removed 3 bases at V and 8 bases at J, with 17 bases between. The CDR3 consists of 15 residues. CDR3 amino acids: CASSIRGAIREPQHF. Written as DNA, the CDR3 is TGTGCCAGTAGTATCCGGGGGGCTATTAGGGAGCCCCAGCATTTT.

The chain joins TRBV15 to TRBJ1-3; D gene unclear. Germline V lookup: CDR1 LNHNV, CDR2 YYDKDF (reference sequence). This CDR3 spans 15 amino acids. Trimming removed 0 bases from V and 0 bases from J, with 6 bases in between. CDR3 residues: CATSRDSHSGNTIYF. DNA of the CDR3: TGTGCCACCAGCAGAGACTCCCACTCTGGAAACACCATATATTTT.

With regard to this clone: The identical CDR3 is also encoded by other nucleotide sequences in the sample. The V call is TRBV13, the J call TRBJ1-1, with D possibly being TRBD1 (6 bases). Germline loops: CDR1 PRHDT, CDR2 FYEKMQ (reference sequence). V lost 6 bases to trimming and J lost 1 base, with 15 bases between them. The CDR3 has 15 residues. The DNA of the CDR3 is TGTGCCAGCAGGGGTTTTATAGGGGGGAACACTGAAGCTTTCTTT. The encoded protein is CASRGFIGGNTEAFF.

The V call is TRBV7-3, the J call TRBJ1-2; TRBD1 matches at 8 bases. V was clipped by 3 bases and J by 7 bases; unmatched bases: 4. This CDR3 region has 13 residues. Germline V CDR1 and CDR2: SGHTA, FQGTGA. In nucleotides, the CDR3 is TGTGCCAGCAGCTTGGACAGGGCGGCTGGCTACACCTTC. It is translated as CASSLDRAAGYTF.

This rearrangement joins TRBV7-2 to TRBJ1-2, with D tentatively TRBD1 (6 bases). The CDR3 runs to 14 residues. V was clipped by 1 base and J by 8 bases, with 14 bases between them. The germline V gene has CDR1 SGHTA and CDR2 FQGNSA. The CDR3 DNA is TGTGCCAGCAGCTTAGGAGGGGGGGCCAAGGGCTACACCTTC. Protein sequence: CASSLGGGAKGYTF.

The genes are TRBV30 and TRBJ1-2, with D perhaps matching TRBD1 (5 bases). The CDR3 sequence is 13 residues long. CDR1 GTSNPN and CDR2 SVGIG come from the germline V gene (reference sequence). Deletions cut 0 bases from V and 5 bases from J, with 10 bases between. CDR3 in DNA: TGTGCCTGGAGTGTACAGGAGGGATATGGCTACACCTTC. Translated, it gives CAWSVQEGYGYTF.

The CDR3: CASSLRTPYEQYF. In DNA, the CDR3 is TGTGCCAGCAGTCTCCGGACTCCCTACGAGCAGTACTTC. The chain combines TRBV6-5 with TRBJ2-7; tentative D call: TRBD2 (5 bases). The CDR3 extends over 13 amino acids. Trimming removed 5 bases at V and 2 bases at J, with 10 bases between. Per the germline V gene, CDR1 is MNHEY and CDR2 is SVGAGI.

The genes are TRBV7-2 and TRBJ2-3, with TRBD2 matching over 7 bases. J was trimmed by 1 base and V by 2 bases; bases with no gene match: 3. The CDR3 extends over 15 amino acids. CDR1 and CDR2 from the germline V gene are SGHTA and FQGNSA. This CDR3 is CASSLFAGGTDTQYF. In nucleotides, the CDR3 is TGTGCCAGCAGCTTATTTGCGGGGGGCACAGATACGCAGTATTTT.

The J gene is TRBJ1-6, the V gene TRBV5-4, with D perhaps matching TRBD1 (6 bases). CDR1 and CDR2 (germline): SGHNT, YYREEE (reference sequence). The CDR3 contains 14 residues. V dropped 3 bases and J dropped 7 bases, with 11 bases sitting between them. CDR3 loop: CASSYRVINSPLHF. DNA for the CDR3: TGTGCCAGCAGCTACAGGGTAATAAATTCACCCCTCCACTTT. Full variable domain (outside the CDR3, taken from reference TRBV5-4 and TRBJ1-6): ETGVTQSPTHLIKTRGQQVTLRCSSQSGHNTVSWYQQALGQGPQFIFQYYREEENGRGNFPPRFSGLQFPNYSSELNVNALELDDSALYLCASSYRVINSPLHFGNGTRLTVT.

The genes are TRBV9 and TRBJ1-3; no clear D gene. V was shortened by 2 bases and J by 0 bases, with 9 bases between the two germline ends. In germline, CDR1 is SGDLS, CDR2 YYNGEE. This CDR3 is built from 15 residues. The CDR3 is CASSVAQSSGNTIYF. The CDR3 coding sequence is TGTGCCAGCAGCGTGGCACAGAGCTCTGGAAACACCATATATTTT.

The chain recombines TRBV7-6 with TRBJ2-5, with a possible D match to TRBD1 (8 bases). V shed 4 bases and J shed 0 bases, with 21 bases lying between them. CDR3 length: 18 residues. The germline gives CDR1 SGHVS, CDR2 FNYEAQ. CDR3: CASSSLPRTGTNQETQYF. For the CDR3, the DNA is TGTGCCAGCAGCTCCCTCCCACGGACAGGGACTAACCAAGAGACCCAGTACTTC.

The rearrangement links TRBV7-9 to TRBJ1-2, with unresolved D. The CDR3 length is 11 residues. In germline, CDR1 is SEHNR, CDR2 FQNEAQ (reference sequence). Trimming pared 4 bases from V and 8 bases from J, leaving 8 bases between. CDR3 amino acids: CASSSNRGYTF. DNA for the CDR3: TGTGCCAGCAGCTCGAATAGGGGCTACACCTTC.

V is TRBV9 and J is TRBJ1-4, with 8 bases aligning to TRBD1. Germline lookup yields CDR1 SGDLS and CDR2 YYNGEE. The CDR3 totals 14 residues. Losses at the gene ends were 3 bases for V and 8 bases for J; bases not matched to a gene: 6. The CDR3 region is CASSGQGLGEKLFF. CDR3 DNA sequence: TGTGCCAGCAGCGGACAGGGGTTAGGAGAAAAACTGTTTTTT.

This clone was seen only a few times. The V gene is TRBV10-3, the J gene TRBJ1-4, with TRBD1 matching over 9 bases. J was trimmed by 8 bases and V by 0 bases; bases with no gene match: 1. Germline loops: CDR1 ENHRY, CDR2 SYGVKD. The length of the CDR3 is 14 residues. The CDR3 DNA reads as TGTGCCATCAGTGAGTCGACAGGGGGAGAAAAACTGTTTTTT. It is translated as CAISESTGGEKLFF.